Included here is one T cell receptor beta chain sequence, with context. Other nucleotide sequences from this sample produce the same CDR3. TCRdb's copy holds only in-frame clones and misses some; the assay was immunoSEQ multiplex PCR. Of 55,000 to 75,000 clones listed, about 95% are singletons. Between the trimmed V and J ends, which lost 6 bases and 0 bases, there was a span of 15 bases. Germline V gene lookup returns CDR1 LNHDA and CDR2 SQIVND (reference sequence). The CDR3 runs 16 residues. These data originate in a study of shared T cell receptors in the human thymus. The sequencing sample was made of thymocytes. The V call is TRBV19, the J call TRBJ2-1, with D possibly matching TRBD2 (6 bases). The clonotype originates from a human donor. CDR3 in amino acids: CASSKGRGVSYNEQFF. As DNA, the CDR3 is TGTGCCAGTAGCAAAGGACGCGGGGTCTCCTACAATGAGCAGTTCTTC.